This record covers a single TCR beta chain. Per the authors' pipeline: How many nucleated cells were present was estimated from reference gene primer amplification. Libraries were prepared by immunoSEQ multiplex PCR; TCRdb keeps only in-frame clonotypes and omits some of them. That table furnishes V, J and clone size, whereas the DNA furnished D and trimming. This table has 200,000 to 300,000 clones, nearly 90% appearing once. The CDR3 is 13 residues long. The V and J ends lost 8 bases and 8 bases respectively, with 15 bases between them. This sample was taken from a study of blood T cell repertoires in COVID-19. Study background: Acute and convalescent COVID-19 specimens originated in the United States, Italy and Spain. PBMCs, B-cell-depleted T cells, or T cells provided the cDNA or gDNA that made up the material.

The rearrangement links TRBV12-3 or TRBV12-4 to TRBJ1-4; the D gene is possibly TRBD1 (5 bases). The source is a woman aged 25 to 39 with acute or convalescent COVID-19. Sequencing was done on a sample of peripheral blood. Here the CDR3 DNA reads TGTGCCAGCGGAGTAGGACACGGGGAAAAACTGTTTTTT. Translating it yields CASGVGHGEKLFF.